Here is one TCR beta chain with its context. Its antigen remains unknown. Profiling relied on immunoSEQ multiplex PCR, and the TCRdb table lists in-frame clones only, not all of them. The sample contains approximately 630 clones, roughly 90% of which appear only once. This record belongs to a study of chemoradiotherapy in HPV16-positive cancers. Study observations and caveats: Candidate HPV-specific clones and E7-related TCR motifs grew in tumor during treatment.

There are 15 residues in the CDR3. J gave up 8 bases and V 2 bases, and 6 bases lay outside the gene matches. Germline CDR1 is MRHNA and CDR2 is SNTAGT. Material: tumor tissue, obtained from a patient who underwent chemoradiotherapy. This rearrangement joins TRBV6-4 to TRBJ2-1, with 10 bases aligning to TRBD1. The sequence derives from a human donor with HPV-associated anogenital cancer. In nucleotides, the CDR3 is TGTGCCAGCAGTGACCCGGGACAGGGGTACGATGAGCAGTTCTTC. Translation: CASSDPGQGYDEQFF.